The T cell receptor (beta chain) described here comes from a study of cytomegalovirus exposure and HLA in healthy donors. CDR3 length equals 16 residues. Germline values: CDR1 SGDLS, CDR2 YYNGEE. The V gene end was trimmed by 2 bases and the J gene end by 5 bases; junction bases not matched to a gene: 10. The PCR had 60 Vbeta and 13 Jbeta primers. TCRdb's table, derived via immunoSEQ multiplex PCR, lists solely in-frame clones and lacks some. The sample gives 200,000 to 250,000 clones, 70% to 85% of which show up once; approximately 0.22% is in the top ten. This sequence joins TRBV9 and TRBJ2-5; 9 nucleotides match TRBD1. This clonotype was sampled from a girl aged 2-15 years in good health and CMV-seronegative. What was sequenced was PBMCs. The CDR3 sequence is CASSVGGQGTRETQYF. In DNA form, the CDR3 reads TGTGCCAGCAGCGTTGGAGGACAGGGGACCCGGGAGACCCAGTACTTC.